This record covers a single T cell receptor (beta chain). Its antigen remains unknown. TCR alpha and beta CDR3 regions were amplified from RNA using iRepertoire nested multiplex PCR. Input was roughly 85-450 ng of tissue mRNA or PBMC total RNA. Via MiXCR, TCRdb re-called the multiplex PCR reads, giving one row per CDR3 protein. This table holds tens of thousands of distinct CDR3 sequences, 23% found once. The V segment lost 1 base and the J segment 9 bases; nucleotides outside the gene matches: 12. The CDR3 totals 17 residues. Per the germline V gene, CDR1 is SGHAT and CDR2 is FQNNGV. This specimen comes from a study of glioma-infiltrating T cells. Overall study results and limits: Gliomas, especially low-grade, showed above-expected tissue-blood divergence; non-neoplastic patients showed below. CDR3 overlap between tissue and blood was very small.

This receptor was identified in a human donor with low-grade glioma or glioblastoma, undergoing nonglioma brain surgery, or in good health (not recorded which). The chain links TRBV11-2 to TRBJ2-1; TRBD1 aligns across 10 bases. Sequenced input: glioma tissue, nonneoplastic brain tissue, or PBMCs (not recorded which). CDR3 protein: CASSLVAGTGARGEQFF. The CDR3 DNA is TGTGCCAGCAGCTTAGTTGCCGGGACAGGGGCAAGAGGTGAGCAGTTCTTC. Filled out from reference TRBV11-2 and TRBJ2-1, the complete variable domain reads EAGVAQSPRYKIIEKRQSVAFWCNPISGHATLYWYQQILGQGPKLLIQFQNNGVVDDSQLPKDRFSAERLKGVDSTLKIQPAKLEDSAVYLCASSLVAGTGARGEQFFGPGTRLTVL.